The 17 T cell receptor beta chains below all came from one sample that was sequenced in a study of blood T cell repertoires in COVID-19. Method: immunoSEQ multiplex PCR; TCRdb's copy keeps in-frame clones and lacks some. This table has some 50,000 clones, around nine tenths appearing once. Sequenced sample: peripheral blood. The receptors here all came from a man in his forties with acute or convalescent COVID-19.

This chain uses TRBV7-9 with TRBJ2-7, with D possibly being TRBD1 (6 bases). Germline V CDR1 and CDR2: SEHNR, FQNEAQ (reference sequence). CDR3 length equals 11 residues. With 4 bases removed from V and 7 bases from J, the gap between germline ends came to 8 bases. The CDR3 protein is CASSYREEQYF. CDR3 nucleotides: TGTGCCAGCAGCTACAGGGAAGAGCAGTACTTC. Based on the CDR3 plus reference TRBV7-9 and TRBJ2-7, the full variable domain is DTGVSQNPRHKITKRGQNVTFRCDPISEHNRLYWYRQTLGQGPEFLTYFQNEAQLEKSRLLSDRFSAERPKGSFSTLEIQRTEQGDSAMYLCASSYREEQYFGPGTRLTVT.

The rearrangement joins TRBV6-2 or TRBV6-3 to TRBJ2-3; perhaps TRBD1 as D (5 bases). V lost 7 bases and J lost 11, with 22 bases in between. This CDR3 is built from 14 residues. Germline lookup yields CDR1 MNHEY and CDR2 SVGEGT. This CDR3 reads CASTPGSKGLLQYF. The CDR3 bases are TGTGCCAGCACCCCCGGGTCTAAGGGGTTGCTGCAGTATTTT.

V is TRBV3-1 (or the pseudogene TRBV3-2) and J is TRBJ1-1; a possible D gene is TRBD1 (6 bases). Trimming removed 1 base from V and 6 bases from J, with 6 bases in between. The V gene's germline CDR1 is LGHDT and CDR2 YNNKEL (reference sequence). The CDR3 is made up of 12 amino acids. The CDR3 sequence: CASSQGTAEAFF. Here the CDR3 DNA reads TGTGCCAGCAGCCAAGGGACAGCTGAAGCTTTCTTT.

Here the CDR3 reads CASSPRSGGVETQYF. CDR3 DNA sequence: TGTGCCAGCAGCCCAAGATCGGGAGGGGTTGAGACCCAGTACTTC. The chain combines TRBV7-2 with TRBJ2-5, with 8 bases identical to TRBD2. V shed 5 bases and J 5 bases; nucleotides not matched to a gene: 10. Germline V lookup: CDR1 SGHTA, CDR2 FQGNSA. The CDR3 runs 15 residues.

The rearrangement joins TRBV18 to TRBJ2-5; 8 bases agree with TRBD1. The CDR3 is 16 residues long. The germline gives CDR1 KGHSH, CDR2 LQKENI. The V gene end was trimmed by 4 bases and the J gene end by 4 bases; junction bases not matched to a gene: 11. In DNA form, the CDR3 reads TGTGCCAGCTCACTCCGGACAGGGTCCGGGGGAGAGACCCAGTACTTC. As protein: CASSLRTGSGGETQYF.

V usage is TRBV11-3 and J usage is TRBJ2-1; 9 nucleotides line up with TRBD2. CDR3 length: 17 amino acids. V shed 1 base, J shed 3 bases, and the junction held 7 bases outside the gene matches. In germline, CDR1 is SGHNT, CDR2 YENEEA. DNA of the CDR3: TGTGCCAGCAGCTTAGGTCTAGCGGGGATCCACTACAATGAGCAGTTCTTC. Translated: CASSLGLAGIHYNEQFF.

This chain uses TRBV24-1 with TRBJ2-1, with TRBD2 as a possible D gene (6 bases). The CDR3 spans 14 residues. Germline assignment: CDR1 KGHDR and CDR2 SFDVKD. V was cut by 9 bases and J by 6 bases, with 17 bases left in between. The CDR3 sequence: CATQGGGDGNEQFF. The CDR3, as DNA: TGTGCCACCCAGGGAGGAGGGGATGGCAATGAGCAGTTCTTC.

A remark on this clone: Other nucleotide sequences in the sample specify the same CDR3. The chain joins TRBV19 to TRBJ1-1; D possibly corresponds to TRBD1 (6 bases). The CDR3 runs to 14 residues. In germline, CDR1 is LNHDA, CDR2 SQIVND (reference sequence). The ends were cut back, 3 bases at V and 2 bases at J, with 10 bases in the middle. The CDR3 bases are TGTGCCAGTAGTATCCAGGGGTCAAACACTGAAGCTTTCTTT. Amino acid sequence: CASSIQGSNTEAFF.

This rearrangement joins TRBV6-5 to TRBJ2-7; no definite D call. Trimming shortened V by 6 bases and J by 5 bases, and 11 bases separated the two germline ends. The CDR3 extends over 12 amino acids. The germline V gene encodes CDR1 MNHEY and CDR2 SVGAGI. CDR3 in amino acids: CASRKNPNEQYF. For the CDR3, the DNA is TGTGCCAGCAGGAAGAACCCTAACGAGCAGTACTTC.

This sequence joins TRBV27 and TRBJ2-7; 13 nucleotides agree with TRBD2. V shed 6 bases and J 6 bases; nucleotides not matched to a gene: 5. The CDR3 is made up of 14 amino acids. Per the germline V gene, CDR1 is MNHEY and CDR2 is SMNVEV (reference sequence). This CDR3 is CASSGLAGVIEQYF. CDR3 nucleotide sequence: TGTGCCAGCAGCGGACTAGCGGGAGTTATCGAGCAGTACTTC.

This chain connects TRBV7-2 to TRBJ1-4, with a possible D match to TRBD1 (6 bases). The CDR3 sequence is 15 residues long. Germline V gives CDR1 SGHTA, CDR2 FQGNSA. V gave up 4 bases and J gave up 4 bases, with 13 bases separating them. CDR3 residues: CASSSGQLINEKLFF. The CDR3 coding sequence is TGTGCCAGCAGCTCCGGACAGCTTATTAATGAAAAACTGTTTTTT.

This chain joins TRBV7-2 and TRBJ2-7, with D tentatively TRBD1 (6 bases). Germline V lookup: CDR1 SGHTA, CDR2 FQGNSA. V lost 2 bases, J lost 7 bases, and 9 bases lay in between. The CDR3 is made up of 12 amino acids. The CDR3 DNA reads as TGTGCCAGCAGCTTATCTACAGGGGAGCAGTACTTC. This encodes CASSLSTGEQYF. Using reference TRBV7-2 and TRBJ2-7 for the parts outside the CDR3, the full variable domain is GAGVSQSPSNKVTEKGKDVELRCDPISGHTALYWYRQSLGQGLEFLIYFQGNSAPDKSGLPSDRFSAERTGGSVSTLTIQRTQQEDSAVYLCASSLSTGEQYFGPGTRLTVT.

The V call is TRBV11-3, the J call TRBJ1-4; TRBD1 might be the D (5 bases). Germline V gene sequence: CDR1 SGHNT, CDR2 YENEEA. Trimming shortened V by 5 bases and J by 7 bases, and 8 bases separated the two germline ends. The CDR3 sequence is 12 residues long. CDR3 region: CASSLGGEKLFF. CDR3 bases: TGTGCCAGCAGCCTCGGGGGTGAAAAACTGTTTTTT.

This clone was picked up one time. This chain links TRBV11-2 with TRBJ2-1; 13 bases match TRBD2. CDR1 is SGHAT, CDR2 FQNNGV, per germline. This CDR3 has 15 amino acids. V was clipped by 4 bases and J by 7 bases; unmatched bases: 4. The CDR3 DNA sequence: TGTGCCAGCAGCTGGACTAGCGGGAGTGAAAATGAGCAGTTCTTC. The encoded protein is CASSWTSGSENEQFF.

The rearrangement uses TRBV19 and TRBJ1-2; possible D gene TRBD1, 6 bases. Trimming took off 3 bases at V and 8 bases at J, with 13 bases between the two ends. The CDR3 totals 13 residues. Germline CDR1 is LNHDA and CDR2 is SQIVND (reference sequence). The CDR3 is CASSIRQVTGYTF. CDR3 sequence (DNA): TGTGCCAGTAGTATTCGACAGGTGACGGGCTACACCTTC. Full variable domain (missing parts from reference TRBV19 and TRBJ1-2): DGGITQSPKYLFRKEGQNVTLSCEQNLNHDAMYWYRQDPGQGLRLIYYSQIVNDFQKGDIAEGYSVSREKKESFPLTVTSAQKNPTAFYLCASSIRQVTGYTFGSGTRLTVV.

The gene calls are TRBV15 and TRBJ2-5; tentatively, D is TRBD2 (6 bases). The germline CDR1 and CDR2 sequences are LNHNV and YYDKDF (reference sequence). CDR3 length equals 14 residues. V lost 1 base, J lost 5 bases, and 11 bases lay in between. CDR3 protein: CATSRGDGGETQYF. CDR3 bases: TGTGCCACCAGCAGAGGCGATGGGGGGGAGACCCAGTACTTC. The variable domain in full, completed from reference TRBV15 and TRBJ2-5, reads DAMVIQNPRYQVTQFGKPVTLSCSQTLNHNVMYWYQQKSSQAPKLLFHYYDKDFNNEADTPDNFQSRRPNTSFCFLDIRSPGLGDTAMYLCATSRGDGGETQYFGPGTRLLVL.

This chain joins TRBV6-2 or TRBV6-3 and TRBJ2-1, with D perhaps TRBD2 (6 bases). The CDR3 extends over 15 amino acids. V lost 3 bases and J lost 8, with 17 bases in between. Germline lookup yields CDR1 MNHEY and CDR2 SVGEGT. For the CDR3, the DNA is TGTGCCAGCAGTTATTTGACCGGGACTCCTCATGAGCAGTTCTTC. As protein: CASSYLTGTPHEQFF.